A selection of T cell receptor beta chains follows, all from one sample in a study of spatial heterogeneity in lung cancer. TCRdb used MiXCR to reprocess the 5' RACE reads, holding one entry per CDR3 protein. The sample lists 20,000 to 30,000 distinct CDR3 sequences, roughly 10% occurring once. Sequences were derived from lung tumor tissue, sampled at surgery. These receptor sequences come from a male donor with early-stage non-small cell lung cancer. CDR3s include the opening cysteine and the closing phenylalanine or tryptophan. Fields, in order: J gene, clone size, V gene, D gene, CDR3 DNA, CDR3 protein. The D gene is left open where the match is weak. Clone size appears in some rows only: once, few, many, or a class for an expanded clone.

TRBJ2-7,many,TRBV20-1,.,TGCAGTGCTAGAGACAGGGAAACCAGGAACGAGCAGTACTTC,CSARDRETRNEQYF
TRBJ2-3,few,TRBV9,.,TGTGCCAGCAGCGTAGTCCCAGAAGGATCCACAGATACGCAGTATTTT,CASSVVPEGSTDTQYF
TRBJ2-7,.,TRBV6-1,.,TGTGCCAGCAGGCCCACAGTATCCTACGAGCAGTACTTC,CASRPTVSYEQYF
TRBJ2-3,many,TRBV7-2,.,TGTGCCAGCAGCTTATTTGGCCCCTTTGATACGCAGTATTTT,CASSLFGPFDTQYF
TRBJ2-1,many,TRBV27,TRBD1,TGTGCCAGCAGTGACCGACAGGGCCCCTACAATGAGCAGTTCTTC,CASSDRQGPYNEQFF
TRBJ2-7,many,TRBV5-4,.,TGTGCCAGCAGTTTCCGGGCAGGCAGTGGAGACGAGCAGTACTTC,CASSFRAGSGDEQYF
TRBJ2-1,.,TRBV7-6,TRBD2,TGTGCCAGCAGCATAGCGGGAATGGGGGAGCAGTTCTTC,CASSIAGMGEQFF
TRBJ2-5,many,TRBV3-1,TRBD1,TGTGCCAGCAGCCAAGATCGTCAGGGACAGGGATTGGAGAAGAGAGGTACCCAGTACTTC,CASSQDRQGQGLEKRGTQYF
TRBJ1-5,few,TRBV6-2/TRBV6-3,TRBD1,TGTGCCAGCAGTTCCCGGACAGGGGGCCTCAATCAGCCCCAGCATTTT,CASSSRTGGLNQPQHF
TRBJ1-5,many,TRBV7-2,.,TGTGCCAGCAGCTTAGTGGCAGGGGTAAATCAGCCCCAGCATTTT,CASSLVAGVNQPQHF
TRBJ1-2,many,TRBV7-9,.,TGTGCCAGCAGCCCCAGGGGTCCTACGGACTATGGCTACACCTTC,CASSPRGPTDYGYTF
TRBJ2-7,.,TRBV7-2,.,TGTGCCAGCAGCTTAGAGGGCGGGGACACCTACGAGCAGTACTTC,CASSLEGGDTYEQYF
TRBJ2-3,many,TRBV7-6,TRBD2,TGTGCCAGCAGCTTTAGCGGGAGCGGGGCAGATACGCAGTATTTT,CASSFSGSGADTQYF
TRBJ1-6,.,TRBV20-1,TRBD1,TGCAGTGCTACGGGACAGGAATATTCACCCCTCCACTTT,CSATGQEYSPLHF
TRBJ2-3,.,TRBV9,.,TGTGCCAGCAGCGTTGGTGTAGCTAGTAGGTCAGATACGCAGTATTTT,CASSVGVASRSDTQYF
TRBJ1-2,.,TRBV2,TRBD1,TGTGCCAGCAGTGAAGCTCTAGGACAGGGGAACTATGGCTACACCTTC,CASSEALGQGNYGYTF
TRBJ1-5,few,TRBV6-5,TRBD1,TGTGCCAGCAGTCCACGGGACAGGGTCAATCAGCCCCAGCATTTT,CASSPRDRVNQPQHF
TRBJ2-1,.,TRBV6-6,TRBD2,TGTGCCGCCCTTGGTAGCGGGGGGCCTAATGAGCAGTTCTTC,CAALGSGGPNEQFF
TRBJ1-2,many,TRBV7-2,TRBD1,TGTGCCAGCAGCTTAGCCACAGGGGCGTATAACTATGGCTACACCTTC,CASSLATGAYNYGYTF
TRBJ2-2,.,TRBV2,TRBD2,TGTGCCAGCAGTCGGGGACTAACCGGGGAGCTGTTTTTT,CASSRGLTGELFF
TRBJ2-1,medium-sized,TRBV20-1,TRBD2,TGCAGTGCTATTCTAGCGGGGTGGGGCAATGAGCAGTTCTTC,CSAILAGWGNEQFF
TRBJ2-3,many,TRBV7-2,.,TGTGCCAGCACCCTGGAGGGGGGGGCGGGGTACTCCACGCAGTATTTT,CASTLEGGAGYSTQYF
TRBJ2-1,few,TRBV6-6,.,TGTGCCAGCAGTTACGAGAGCTCCTACAATGAGCAGTTCTTC,CASSYESSYNEQFF
TRBJ2-1,many,TRBV24-1,.,TGTGCCACCAGTGAAGGAACAGGGTCCTACAATGAGCAGTTCTTC,CATSEGTGSYNEQFF
TRBJ2-1,.,TRBV10-2,TRBD2,TGCGCCAGCGCCCTTAGCGGGAGGGCAAACAATGAGCAGTTCTTC,CASALSGRANNEQFF
TRBJ2-7,many,TRBV28,.,TGTGCCAGCCCCCCGGGGCAGGGGAGCTTCCACGAGCAGTACTTC,CASPPGQGSFHEQYF
TRBJ2-7,many,TRBV20-1,.,TGCAGTGCTCCCTCGGGACACCTCTTCTACGAGCAGTACTTC,CSAPSGHLFYEQYF
TRBJ1-3,many,TRBV28,.,TGTGCCAGCAGTTTTGAGGGATTTGAAAACACCATATATTTT,CASSFEGFENTIYF
TRBJ1-1,medium-sized,TRBV29-1,.,TGCAGCGTTTTTGACACTGAAGCTTTCTTT,CSVFDTEAFF
TRBJ1-2,medium-sized,TRBV7-2,.,TGTGCCAGCAGCTCAAGATCTGATAACTATGGCTACACCTTC,CASSSRSDNYGYTF
TRBJ1-5,many,TRBV10-3,.,TGTGCCATCAGTAGGGGGGAGCGTCAGCCCCAGCATTTT,CAISRGERQPQHF
TRBJ1-5,many,TRBV2,TRBD1,TGTGCCAGCAGGACGGGACAGCCTAATCAGCCCCAGCATTTT,CASRTGQPNQPQHF
TRBJ1-1,many,TRBV7-2,.,TGTGCCAGCAGCTTAGGACGGATGAACACTGAAGCTTTCTTT,CASSLGRMNTEAFF
TRBJ2-7,many,TRBV7-2,TRBD2,TGTGCCAGCAGCTCCGGACTAGCGGTTTACGAGCAGTACTTC,CASSSGLAVYEQYF
TRBJ2-5,many,TRBV7-2,.,TGTGCCAGCAGCTTAGGGAAAGGGGAGACCCAGTACTTC,CASSLGKGETQYF
TRBJ2-7,.,TRBV6-6,.,TGTGCCAGCACCCCCCCGGGGAGGTCCTACGAGCAGTACTTC,CASTPPGRSYEQYF
TRBJ2-7,many,TRBV28,.,TGTGCCAGCAGGCGGGGCGAGGGCGAGCAGTACTTC,CASRRGEGEQYF
TRBJ2-3,.,TRBV5-5,.,TGTGCCAGCAGCTTGAGTTCGCAGGGCACAGATACGCAGTATTTT,CASSLSSQGTDTQYF
TRBJ2-5,many,TRBV27,TRBD1,TGTGCCAGCAGATCCGCCGGGACAGGTCGAGAGACCCAGTACTTC,CASRSAGTGRETQYF
TRBJ1-2,few,TRBV12-3/TRBV12-4,.,TGTGCCAGCACCGGGAGATCCGGATATGGCTACACCTTC,CASTGRSGYGYTF
TRBJ2-1,many,TRBV7-3,.,TGTGCCAGCAGCGTTCAGGGGAGGAACAATGAGCAGTTCTTC,CASSVQGRNNEQFF
TRBJ2-1,.,TRBV5-4,.,TGTGCCAGCAGCTTGAATAGCAATGAGCAGTTCTTC,CASSLNSNEQFF
TRBJ2-3,.,TRBV28,TRBD1,TGTGCCAGCAGAACCGGGACAGGGGCGGATACGCAGTATTTT,CASRTGTGADTQYF
TRBJ1-2,few,TRBV29-1,.,TGCAGCGTTGAAGGATCCCGACAGCCTTATGGCTACACCTTC,CSVEGSRQPYGYTF
TRBJ2-5,.,TRBV7-9,.,TGTGCCAGCAGCTTAGTAGGCGGGACCCAGTACTTC,CASSLVGGTQYF
TRBJ1-6,few,TRBV7-9,.,TGTGCCAGCAGCCCCGAGTACTCAGGTTCACCCCTCCACTTT,CASSPEYSGSPLHF
TRBJ1-5,many,TRBV28,.,TGTGCCAGCAGTATTGACGGGACGAGACAGCCCCAGCATTTT,CASSIDGTRQPQHF
TRBJ2-5,few,TRBV28,TRBD1,TGTGCCAGCAGTTTATCGGGACAGGGATTAGAGACCCAGTACTTC,CASSLSGQGLETQYF
TRBJ2-1,few,TRBV9,TRBD1,TGTGCCAGCAGCGTAAGACAGGGGGCGCGAAATGAGCAGTTCTTC,CASSVRQGARNEQFF
TRBJ2-2,many,TRBV7-3,.,TGTGCCAGCAGCTTAAATCCCCGCACCGGGGAGCTGTTTTTT,CASSLNPRTGELFF
TRBJ1-6,.,TRBV27,.,TGTGCCAGCAGTTACTCCTATAATTCACCCCTCCACTTT,CASSYSYNSPLHF
TRBJ2-1,medium-sized,TRBV4-2,.,TGTGCCAGCAGCCTATCTGGGAGAGAGGGCGATGAGCAGTTCTTC,CASSLSGREGDEQFF
TRBJ2-3,medium-sized,TRBV7-2,.,TGTGCCAGCAGCCCCTTTACAGATACGCAGTATTTT,CASSPFTDTQYF